Listed here is a single TCR beta chain. Its specificity is unknown. A clone one base away is much larger, so this may be a read error. A read error is likely, as this CDR3 ends without the conserved phenylalanine or tryptophan. The entry originates in a study of CD8+CD57+ T cells in acquired aplastic anemia. Study-level background: Each DNA sample taken from sorted CD4+ and CD8+ cells came to 3 to 4 ug on average.

All patients picked for sequencing had shown, by flow cytometry, an expansion of CD8+CD57+ cells. General study points: CD8+ Simpson's diversity did not differ significantly between patients and controls. The same twenty-nine CD8+ CDR3 sequences occurred in patients and in controls.

The CDR3 loop spans 17 amino acids. Germline loops: CDR1 DFQATT, CDR2 SNEGSKA (reference sequence). The junction had 9 bases not matched to a gene; V was cut back by 0 bases and J by 4 bases. Genomic DNA constituted the template upon which TCR beta VDJ and CDR3 profiling was performed. TCRdb reprocessed the reads with MiXCR, giving one entry per CDR3 protein. The table records 75,000 to 80,000 distinct CDR3 sequences, around 70% of them present only once. The chain recombines TRBV20-1 with TRBJ1-3; TRBD1 matches at 10 bases. The sequencing sample was made of sorted CD4+, CD8+, or CD8+CD57+ T cells (not recorded which) from PBMCs. The sequence came from a human donor with aplastic anemia. The CDR3 region has the DNA TGCAGTGCTAGAGATCGAGCGGGGACAGGGGAAGGAAACACCATATATGTT. It encodes CSARDRAGTGEGNTIYV.